Below, 20 T cell receptor beta chains from the same sample are listed, as sequenced in a study of regulatory T cells in long-lasting Graves disease. Time point specified: newly diagnosed GD, antithyroid drugs for less than 3 months. The TCR library was made from RNA extracted from PBMCs. Relying on iRepertoire HTBI primers and Arm-PCR of CDR3 regions, the team built TCR beta libraries. Each CDR3 protein is one row after TCRdb ran MiXCR on the multiplex PCR reads. The repertoire holds 400,000 to 500,000 distinct CDR3 sequences, with around 15% as singletons. This sample also appeared in a second study, on T cells in Graves' hyperthyroidism and ophthalmopathy.

The sample consisted of peripheral blood mononuclear cells (PBMCs), taken at new diagnosis, from a patient treated with antithyroid drugs. All receptors come from a woman in her late teens or twenties with Graves disease.

This clonotype was recorded a few times. The rearrangement uses TRBV9 and TRBJ2-6; D remains unclear. Between the trimmed V and J ends, which lost 3 bases and 0 bases, there was a span of 10 bases. The CDR3 is made up of 16 amino acids. From germline, CDR1 is SGDLS and CDR2 YYNGEE. In DNA, the CDR3 is TGTGCCAGCAGCGCTGAAGCGTCCTCTGGGGCCAACGTCCTGACTTTC. Its translation is CASSAEASSGANVLTF.

At least ten counts were recorded for this clonotype. J is TRBJ2-1 and V is TRBV6-2 or TRBV6-3; TRBD1 aligns across 8 bases. This CDR3 is 15 amino acids long. Germline V gives CDR1 MNHEY, CDR2 SVGEGT. V trimming: 2 bases; J trimming: 4 bases; junction bases outside the gene matches: 4. Here the CDR3 DNA reads TGTGCCAGCAGTTACCTCCAGGGGGCTTACAATGAGCAGTTCTTC. Protein: CASSYLQGAYNEQFF.

This clonotype came up many times. The rearrangement links TRBV5-1 to TRBJ2-3; D is ambiguous. The CDR3 sequence is 13 residues long. Per germline, CDR1 SGHRS and CDR2 YFSETQ. The V and J ends lost 0 bases and 2 bases respectively, with 4 bases between them. CDR3 DNA sequence: TGCGCCAGCAGCTTGGGTTACACAGATACGCAGTATTTT. Translation gives CASSLGYTDTQYF.

Many counts were recorded for this clonotype. CDR3 region: CSAALGLAGVETQYF. The DNA for the CDR3 is TGCAGTGCTGCCCTGGGACTAGCGGGAGTTGAGACCCAGTACTTC. The rearrangement uses TRBV20-1 and TRBJ2-5, with TRBD2 identical over 14 bases. Germline loops: CDR1 DFQATT, CDR2 SNEGSKA (reference sequence). The CDR3 extends over 15 amino acids. The ends lost 5 bases at V and 5 bases at J; junction bases unmatched: 7.

This clonotype was observed many times. V and J are TRBV12-3 or TRBV12-4 and TRBJ2-5, with 8 positions matching TRBD1. V lost 8 bases and J lost 6; bases outside the gene matches: 11. The CDR3 is 14 residues long. CDR3 residues: CASGFAGGVKTQYF. Here the CDR3 DNA reads TGTGCCAGCGGGTTCGCAGGGGGCGTGAAGACCCAGTACTTC.

Notes on this clonotype: Given a much more abundant clone one base away, this may be a read error. The rearrangement joins TRBV18 to TRBJ1-1; a possible D gene is TRBD1 (6 bases). V lost 8 bases, J lost 2 bases, and 12 bases lay in between. This CDR3 region has 13 residues. CDR1 is KGHSH and CDR2 is LQKENI in the germline V gene. CDR3 bases: TGTGCCAGCAAGCCGACAGGAAACACTGAAGCTTTCTTT. The encoded protein is CASKPTGNTEAFF.

This clonotype was counted between two and nine times. The chain has TRBV6-1 and TRBJ2-2; D gene uncertain. Germline V gene sequence: CDR1 MNHNS, CDR2 SASEGT. The CDR3 is 14 residues long. V was shortened by 10 bases and J by 4 bases, with 16 bases between the two germline ends. The CDR3 region is CAILPLSSTGELFF. The DNA of the CDR3 is TGTGCCATCCTTCCTTTATCGAGCACCGGGGAGCTGTTTTTT.

This clonotype was seen ten or more times. V gene TRBV6-2 or TRBV6-3 combines with J gene TRBJ2-7; 8 nucleotides align to TRBD1. Germline-derived CDR1 and CDR2 are MNHEY and SVGEGT. The V and J ends lost 4 bases and 3 bases, in that order; junction bases with no gene match: 5. This CDR3 is 14 amino acids long. The CDR3 reads CASSSGQGLYEQYF. The CDR3 nucleotides read TGTGCCAGCAGTTCTGGACAGGGACTCTACGAGCAGTACTTC.

This clonotype was observed many times. The chain combines TRBV6-2 or TRBV6-3 with TRBJ2-1, with D uncertain. The CDR3 has 16 amino acids. Germline CDR1 MNHEY, CDR2 SVGEGT. The V end was cut by 6 bases, the J end by 0 bases, with 15 bases between. CDR3 DNA sequence: TGTGCCAGCAGCTTGCGACGTGTGAGCTCCTACAATGAGCAGTTCTTC. This gives the protein CASSLRRVSSYNEQFF.

This clonotype was seen once. It may be a read error: a sequence one base away is much more abundant. The CDR3 is CASSLLGLYYNERFF. In DNA, the CDR3 is TGTGCCAGCAGTTTACTGGGGCTATACTACAATGAGCGGTTCTTC. The chain joins TRBV12-3 or TRBV12-4 to TRBJ2-1, with D possibly being TRBD1 (5 bases). There are 15 residues in the CDR3.

This CDR3 reads CASSLVRDRGWTSGSGRPYEQYF. For the CDR3, the DNA is TGTGCCAGCAGCTTAGTAAGGGACAGGGGTTGGACTAGCGGGAGCGGGAGGCCCTACGAGCAGTACTTC. This chain connects TRBV11-2 to TRBJ2-7, with TRBD2 matching 13 bases. CDR1 and CDR2 (germline): SGHAT, FQNNGV. The CDR3 spans 23 residues. Trimming took 1 base from V and 2 from J; bases not matched to a gene: 23.

J is TRBJ2-5 and V is TRBV9, with TRBD1 identical over 9 bases. The V gene's germline CDR1 is SGDLS and CDR2 YYNGEE. CDR3 length: 15 residues. The V segment lost 3 bases and the J segment 5 bases; nucleotides outside the gene matches: 8. Here the CDR3 reads CASSARDREMETQYF. The CDR3, as DNA: TGTGCCAGCAGCGCCCGGGACAGGGAGATGGAGACCCAGTACTTC.

This clonotype was seen repeatedly, ten times or more. V and J are TRBV7-6 and TRBJ2-1; D is unclear. This CDR3 contains 14 residues. V was pared by 1 base and J by 2 bases, with 6 bases between. Germline CDR1 is SGHVS and CDR2 is FNYEAQ. This CDR3 is CASSLVEPYNEQFF. For the CDR3, the DNA is TGTGCCAGCAGCTTAGTAGAGCCCTACAATGAGCAGTTCTTC.

Many counts were recorded for this clonotype. V gene TRBV20-1 combines with J gene TRBJ2-5; D is ambiguous. Germline loops: CDR1 DFQATT, CDR2 SNEGSKA (reference sequence). The CDR3 extends over 12 amino acids. Trimming took 3 bases from V and 5 from J, leaving 10 bases between them. CDR3 coding DNA: TGCAGTGCTAGCCCCTTCAGTGAGACCCAGTACTTC. The encoded protein is CSASPFSETQYF.

This clonotype has a count of ten or more. The genes are TRBV20-1 and TRBJ2-3, with D perhaps given as TRBD1 or TRBD2 (5 bases each). The germline V gene encodes CDR1 DFQATT and CDR2 SNEGSKA (reference sequence). Between the trimmed V and J ends, which lost 5 bases and 2 bases, there was a span of 14 bases. The CDR3 consists of 14 residues. CDR3: CSAPRGWDTDTQYF. In DNA, the CDR3 is TGCAGTGCTCCACGGGGCTGGGACACAGATACGCAGTATTTT.

This clonotype was picked up many times. This chain joins TRBV20-1 and TRBJ1-1; 7 bases match TRBD1. From germline, CDR1 is DFQATT and CDR2 SNEGSKA (reference sequence). The CDR3 runs 12 residues. Trimming at V came to 2 bases and at J to 3 bases, leaving 0 bases not matched to a gene. CDR3 DNA: TGCAGTGCTAGACAGGGGGACACTGAAGCTTTCTTT. Translated: CSARQGDTEAFF.

The gene calls are TRBV9 and TRBJ2-1; D perhaps matches TRBD2 (5 bases). The germline CDR1 and CDR2 sequences are SGDLS and YYNGEE. The CDR3 has 14 residues. With 3 bases removed from V and 6 bases from J, the gap between germline ends came to 13 bases. The DNA of the CDR3 is TGTGCCAGCAGCGCCCACGGAGGTACCAATGAGCAGTTCTTC. This codes for CASSAHGGTNEQFF.

This clonotype was found many times. The V and J genes are TRBV5-1 and TRBJ2-5; 7 positions agree with TRBD1. The junction had 9 bases not matched to a gene; V was cut back by 3 bases and J by 1 base. Germline CDR1 is SGHRS and CDR2 is YFSETQ. This CDR3 is built from 16 residues. The CDR3 reads CASSYRTGALQETQYF. The CDR3 DNA is TGCGCCAGCAGCTATAGGACAGGAGCACTCCAAGAGACCCAGTACTTC.

This clonotype was picked up many times. The rearrangement uses TRBV30 and TRBJ2-1; D unresolved. Germline values: CDR1 GTSNPN, CDR2 SVGIG (reference sequence). The CDR3 spans 13 residues. Deletions cut 8 bases from V and 0 bases from J, with 11 bases between. The CDR3: CASSADSYNEQFF. In nucleotides, the CDR3 is TGTGCCAGCTCTGCGGACTCCTACAATGAGCAGTTCTTC.

This clonotype was detected only a few times. As DNA, the CDR3 is TGCGCCAGCAGCCAGACCGGACAGCAAGAGACCCAGTACTTC. This translates into CASSQTGQQETQYF. J is TRBJ2-5 and V is TRBV4-1; tentatively, D is TRBD1 (6 bases). The V gene lost 3 bases and the J gene lost 2 bases, with 10 bases spanning the gap. Looked up from germline, CDR1 is MGHRA and CDR2 is YSYEKL. The CDR3 runs to 14 residues.